This T cell receptor (beta chain) comes out of a study of T cell repertoires in cytomegalovirus infection. Study-wide results and caveats: Predominance within the ex vivo response was attributable to HLA-C-restricted CMV-specific TCR beta clonotypes.

Germline CDR1 reads LGHNT; CDR2 reads FRNRAP. There are 14 residues in the CDR3. V lost 2 bases, J lost 2 bases, and 9 bases lay in between. Using its own MiXCR run on the reads, TCRdb lists one record per CDR3 protein. The sample records under 300,000 distinct CDR3 sequences, 20% to 25% being singletons. Comment on this clonotype: Antigen specificity is unknown.

This chain joins TRBV12-5 and TRBJ2-5; TRBD1 might be the D (6 bases). Here the sequenced sample was cultured PBMCs, taken from culture after CMV antigen stimulation. The receptor was isolated from a human donor in good health (CMV status not recorded). Some clones in this sample may be carry-over from other donors' samples. The CDR3 bases are TGTGCTAGTGGTTTGACAGGGAGACAAGAGACCCAGTACTTC. Protein product: CASGLTGRQETQYF.